Each of the 8 T cell receptor beta chains below was sequenced from the same sample in a study of blood T cells in healthy people across ages. For the second PCR, which ran for 7 to 11 cycles, a sample-barcoded 5' primer and a J-beta primer mix were used. MiXCR, applied by TCRdb to the 5' RACE reads, yields one record per CDR3 protein. The sample includes approximately 700,000 distinct CDR3 sequences, 32% of them seen just once. Material for sequencing was blood. The receptors were gathered from a woman at least 80 years old in good health.

This clonotype was counted ten times or more. The gene calls are TRBV5-1 and TRBJ2-7; 7 bases are a match to TRBD1. The CDR3 spans 14 residues. V lost 0 bases, J lost 7 bases, and 7 bases stayed unmatched. Germline V lookup: CDR1 SGHRS, CDR2 YFSETQ. CDR3 region: CASSLDRGVWEQYF. CDR3 in DNA: TGCGCCAGCAGCTTGGACAGGGGTGTTTGGGAGCAGTACTTC.

The chain links TRBV20-1 to TRBJ1-2, with 10 bases identical to TRBD1. CDR1 DFQATT and CDR2 SNEGSKA come from the germline V gene (reference sequence). Germline trimming cut 0 bases from V and 13 bases from J; bases unmatched to any gene: 11. This CDR3 has 14 amino acids. CDR3 loop: CSARDWTGGDGLTF. CDR3 sequence (DNA): TGCAGTGCTAGAGATTGGACAGGGGGGGATGGCCTCACCTTC.

There are many counts of this clonotype. V usage is TRBV5-1 and J usage is TRBJ2-5, with 10 bases aligning to TRBD2. The germline V gene encodes CDR1 SGHRS and CDR2 YFSETQ. The CDR3 has 15 amino acids. V dropped 6 bases and J dropped 0; count of bases not matched to a gene: 5. This CDR3 is CASKVSGGNQETQYF. CDR3 DNA: TGCGCCAGCAAAGTTAGCGGGGGGAACCAAGAGACCCAGTACTTC. Complete variable domain (other parts from reference TRBV5-1 and TRBJ2-5): KAGVTQTPRYLIKTRGQQVTLSCSPISGHRSVSWYQQTPGQGLQFLFEYFSETQRNKGNFPGRFSGRQFSNSRSEMNVSTLELGDSALYLCASKVSGGNQETQYFGPGTRLLVL.

Notes on this clonotype: Germline and junction disagree at one end, which may indicate a read error. The chain recombines TRBV11-2 with TRBJ1-2, with TRBD1 as a possible D gene (5 bases). This CDR3 is 13 amino acids long. From germline, CDR1 is SGHAT and CDR2 FQNNGV. CDR3: CVSSLGDNYGYTF. The CDR3 nucleotides read TGTGTCAGCAGCTTAGGGGATAACTATGGCTACACCTTC.

The chain combines TRBV27 with TRBJ2-1, with 7 bases identical to TRBD1. The CDR3 is 14 amino acids. Germline-derived CDR1 and CDR2 are MNHEY and SMNVEV (reference sequence). Trimming cost V 3 bases and J 5 bases; bases outside gene matches: 4. The CDR3 nucleotides are TGTGCCAGCAGTTTCGGGACAGTACACAATGAGCAGTTCTTC. As protein: CASSFGTVHNEQFF.

The sample holds many counts of this clonotype. The chain recombines TRBV25-1 with TRBJ1-2; 7 nucleotides align to TRBD1. CDR1 and CDR2 from the germline V gene are MGHDK and SYGVNS. V was clipped by 6 bases and J by 6 bases; unmatched bases: 7. CDR3 length: 13 residues. In DNA form, the CDR3 reads TGTGCCAGCAGCCCACAGGGGAGGGATGGCTACACCTTC. Translating it yields CASSPQGRDGYTF.

The chain employs TRBV12-3 or TRBV12-4 and TRBJ1-4; 8 nucleotides line up with TRBD1. V was clipped by 6 bases and J by 12 bases; unmatched bases: 12. CDR3 length: 14 residues. The CDR3 loop is CASSSDRVYVELFF. The CDR3 DNA is TGTGCCAGCAGCTCGGACAGGGTTTATGTGGAACTGTTTTTT.

This clonotype was counted a few times. V is TRBV2 and J is TRBJ1-1; 7 nucleotides agree with TRBD1. This CDR3 is 18 amino acids long. In germline, CDR1 is SNHLY, CDR2 FYNNEI. Trimming took 1 base from V and 1 from J; bases not matched to a gene: 12. The CDR3 reads CASSEEVAGGWRNTEAFF. The CDR3, as DNA: TGTGCCAGCAGTGAAGAGGTGGCAGGGGGATGGAGGAACACTGAAGCTTTCTTT.